Sequencing of this T cell receptor beta chain was carried out in a study of TIL therapy for anti-PD-1-resistant metastatic lung cancer (dated by TCRdb to the early 2020s). Regarding the complete study: A median age of around 56 years (range about 35-75) and a median tumor PD-L1 proportion score of 6% were recorded among enrolled patients. The cohort was composed predominantly of lung adenocarcinoma, with a handful of EGFR-mutant and two ALK-rearranged tumors included, and half of patients were identified as current or former smokers. Across the cohort, whole-exome sequencing showed a median non-synonymous tumor mutation burden of 1.5 mutations per megabase. Clonotypes were tracked across tumor, expanded TIL product and serial blood samples by T cell receptor beta sequencing of tumor and peripheral blood.

Using bias-controlled multiplex PCR with the immunoSEQ v3 hsTCRB kit, the TCR beta CDR3 regions were amplified from genomic DNA. An Illumina NextSeq 500 was used to sequence the TCR libraries, reaching some 2 million read pairs at survey level or roughly 4.5-6 million at deep level. In the source study's methods: Clonality was reported by immunoSEQ Analyzer software, which also assigned V, D and J genes and filtered out non-productive sequences. To compare repertoires between infused TIL and blood, productive Simpson clonality was used along with the Morisita overlap index of productive TRB rearrangements. This immuneACCESS table, as held by TCRdb, lists in-frame sequences with V and J called but not all clones. Of the missing ones, under half trace to an unresolved V gene in checked studies; the others have no known cause. That table is the source of V, J and clone size, and D and trimming were worked out from the DNA. The sample profile shows more than 20,000 clones; 72% of them were found once. The ten largest make up less than 8.5% of the sample.

V is shortened by 8 bases, J by 0 bases, and the region joining them spans 15 bases. Taken from cysteine to phenylalanine, the CDR3 has 15 residues. Of the read, only the CDR3 DNA is kept; its 45 bases are in frame from base 1. Broader findings and caveats from the paper: TIL culture showed high clonal turnover, with many enriched product clones undetected in the baseline tumor, suggesting clonal contraction rather than faithful expansion. Higher clonality and lower diversity were observed in expanded TIL cultures than in baseline intratumoral T cells (median clonality roughly 6.3% vs 31%, p < 0.0001). Generalizability was limited because the cohort was highly selected, with more treatment-naive, never-smoker and oncogene-addicted patients included than is typical. The study protocol defined all tumor marker inferences as exploratory.

Per the publication, the time point label means: pre-treatment sample, taken before nivolumab and TIL therapy. The baseline tumor samples were excised metastases, mostly pleural nodules or supraclavicular lymph nodes, taken from the same resection that was used to grow TIL. Tumors were harvested before any PD-1/PD-L1 blockade; patients then received nivolumab, and those progressing received lymphodepletion, expanded TIL infusion and IL-2. Adults with stage 4 NSCLC were enrolled from October 2017 to early 2020 in a dual-center phase I trial. The samples were obtained from a phase I trial that was single-arm and open-label and tested tumor-infiltrating lymphocyte therapy combined with nivolumab in advanced non-small cell lung cancer. For each resected tumor, portions were snap-frozen in liquid nitrogen and kept at -80 degrees C. Tumor regions of interest were selected on H&E sections using laser-capture macrodissection, ground into around 14 mg aliquots, and extracted using Qiagen Allprep kits.

This clone counts as medium-sized (0.01 to 0.1%). Its antigen specificity is not known. No clone much larger than this one lies a single base away; base qualities are absent. This sequence originates from a person aged 25-85 years with non-small cell lung cancer. The receptor chain draws on TRBV5-3 and TRBJ1-3; the D gene remains uncertain. TRBV5-3 is assigned to the ORF class and has an uncertain function. The sequencing used tumor tissue, collected at baseline. The CDR3 corresponds to CASPPAHHSGNTIYF. The nucleotides are TGTGCCAGCCCCCCCGCTCACCACTCTGGAAACACCATATATTTT.